Each of the 30 T cell receptor beta chains below was sequenced from the same sample in a study of vaccination and CD4 T cells after COVID-19. Indicated time point: late sampling 161 to 241 days after vaccination in three convalescent patients. The treatment here: approximately 10-day PBMC culture with coronavirus spike peptide pools or control peptides (ViraFEST assay). Cultured CD4+ T-cell DNA underwent Oncomine TCR Beta short-read sequencing. TCRdb re-analysed the PCR reads in MiXCR, keeping a single row per CDR3 protein. The sample has 15,000 to 20,000 distinct CDR3 sequences; under 55% are singletons. No antigen has been identified for these receptors. Source: CD4+ T cells from blood, cultured in vitro, taken about 7 months after SARS-CoV-2 vaccination. The source is a human donor who had recovered from COVID-19.

The rearrangement uses TRBV6-1 and TRBJ2-7; D remains unclear. Germline CDR1 reads MNHNS; CDR2 reads SASEGT. V was clipped by 5 bases and J by 2 bases, with 13 bases between them. CDR3 length: 14 residues. In DNA form, the CDR3 reads TGTGCCAGCAGTCGCCCTGGTCGTCCCTACGAGCAGTACTTC. It codes for CASSRPGRPYEQYF.

The rearrangement links TRBV7-2 to TRBJ1-5, with D possibly being TRBD1 (5 bases). Germline V CDR1 and CDR2: SGHTA, FQGNSA. The V and J ends lost 1 base and 5 bases respectively, with 15 bases between them. The CDR3 extends over 16 amino acids. CDR3 bases: TGTGCCAGCAGCTTAGGTTCTGGGGGAACCCATCAGCCCCAGCATTTT. It translates to CASSLGSGGTHQPQHF.

The CDR3 nucleotides are TGCAGTGCTAGAGATCAACTCGGAGAGACCCAGTACTTC. Its translation: CSARDQLGETQYF. This chain links TRBV20-1 with TRBJ2-5; D unresolved. This CDR3 has 13 residues. CDR1 is DFQATT and CDR2 is SNEGSKA in the germline V gene (reference sequence). V was shortened by 0 bases and J by 4 bases, with 9 bases between the two germline ends.

This clonotype turned up a few times. The J gene is TRBJ1-5, the V gene TRBV19; D is unclear. CDR1 and CDR2 from the germline V gene are LNHDA and SQIVND (reference sequence). The CDR3 loop spans 15 amino acids. Trimming shortened V by 5 bases and J by 0 bases, and 11 bases separated the two germline ends. The CDR3 nucleotides are TGTGCCAGTAGTCCCGGACCAGATAGCAATCAGCCCCAGCATTTT. Translation gives CASSPGPDSNQPQHF.

This clonotype was seen a handful of times. This chain joins TRBV7-2 and TRBJ1-5; no clear D. Trimming shortened V by 5 bases and J by 3 bases, and 17 bases separated the two germline ends. Germline values: CDR1 SGHTA, CDR2 FQGNSA. The CDR3 consists of 16 residues. The CDR3 here is CASSIGSGRVNQPQHF. CDR3 DNA sequence: TGTGCCAGCAGCATCGGGTCAGGTAGGGTCAATCAGCCCCAGCATTTT.

This clonotype was observed a few times. CDR3 region: CASSHTSTSTYEQYF. CDR3 nucleotides: TGCGCCAGCAGCCATACATCTACGTCGACCTACGAGCAGTACTTC. This chain links TRBV4-1 with TRBJ2-7, with D unresolved. The CDR3 has 15 amino acids. The germline V and J ends were trimmed by 3 bases and 2 bases, with 14 bases remaining between them. Germline V gives CDR1 MGHRA, CDR2 YSYEKL.

The V and J genes are TRBV20-1 and TRBJ2-4; 11 bases match TRBD1. V shed 5 bases, J shed 1 base, and the junction held 4 bases outside the gene matches. In germline, CDR1 is DFQATT, CDR2 SNEGSKA (reference sequence). The CDR3 is 15 residues long. CDR3 sequence (DNA): TGCAGTGCTGAAGGACAGGGGGCCGCCAAAAACATTCAGTACTTC. Amino acids: CSAEGQGAAKNIQYF.

By share, this clonotype ranks as large. This chain uses TRBV19 with TRBJ1-5; D uncertain. Germline V gene data show CDR1 as LNHDA and CDR2 as SQIVND (reference sequence). The V end was cut by 5 bases, the J end by 0 bases, with 11 bases between. The CDR3 is 15 amino acids. The CDR3 here is CASSGGRYSNQPQHF. The CDR3 DNA sequence: TGTGCCAGTAGTGGAGGACGGTATAGCAATCAGCCCCAGCATTTT.

This chain links TRBV7-2 with TRBJ1-5; D ambiguous. This CDR3 has 14 amino acids. V lost 5 bases and J 7 bases, leaving 15 bases between the germline ends. Germline lookup yields CDR1 SGHTA and CDR2 FQGNSA. Here the CDR3 DNA reads TGTGCCAGCAGCCCGGGGTCCGCCCCCCAGCCCCAGCATTTT. Its translation: CASSPGSAPQPQHF.

The V gene is TRBV2, the J gene TRBJ2-7, with 10 positions matching TRBD1. The CDR3 contains 12 residues. Germline CDR1 is SNHLY and CDR2 is FYNNEI. With V trimmed by 6 bases and J by 4 bases, 0 bases remained unmatched. DNA for the CDR3: TGTGCCAGCAGGGACAGGGGGTACGAGCAGTACTTC. This translates into CASRDRGYEQYF.

This clonotype has just a few counts. The chain recombines TRBV6-1 with TRBJ2-1; TRBD1 agrees at 9 bases. CDR3 length: 15 residues. Germline trimming cut 2 bases from V and 3 bases from J; bases unmatched to any gene: 2. Germline loops: CDR1 MNHNS, CDR2 SASEGT. The CDR3 DNA reads TGTGCCAGCAGTGAATTGGACAGGGGCTACAATGAGCAGTTCTTC. It is translated as CASSELDRGYNEQFF.

The chain recombines TRBV12-3 or TRBV12-4 with TRBJ2-5; 8 positions agree with TRBD1. This CDR3 is 14 amino acids long. Unmatched junction bases numbered 6, after V lost 4 bases and J lost 5 bases. CDR3: CASSSGTGGETQYF. The DNA of the CDR3 is TGTGCCAGCAGTTCGGGGACAGGAGGCGAGACCCAGTACTTC.

The gene calls are TRBV4-2 and TRBJ2-5; D uncertain. Germline CDR1 LGHNA, CDR2 YNFKEQ. Trimming took off 0 bases at V and 2 bases at J, with 10 bases between the two ends. The CDR3 is 15 residues long. CDR3 sequence (DNA): TGTGCCAGCAGCCAAGATCGAGTAGTTCAAGAGACCCAGTACTTC. It translates to CASSQDRVVQETQYF.

The rearrangement uses TRBV7-2 and TRBJ2-1, with 11 bases fitting TRBD2. Germline CDR1 is SGHTA and CDR2 is FQGNSA. Losses at the gene ends were 1 base for V and 6 bases for J; bases not matched to a gene: 11. The length of the CDR3 is 18 residues. CDR3 sequence reads: CASSLEVEGTSGSNEQFF. The CDR3 nucleotides are TGTGCCAGCAGCTTAGAGGTCGAGGGGACTAGCGGTTCCAATGAGCAGTTCTTC.

The V gene is TRBV7-2, the J gene TRBJ1-6; a weak D match, TRBD1 (6 bases). This CDR3 is built from 15 residues. Trimming removed 1 base from V and 7 bases from J, with 11 bases in between. CDR1 and CDR2 from the germline V gene are SGHTA and FQGNSA. The CDR3 DNA is TGTGCCAGCAGCTTAGGACAGGTTGGCAATTCACCCCTCCACTTT. Its translation: CASSLGQVGNSPLHF.

The rearrangement uses TRBV5-1 and TRBJ1-2; D is perhaps TRBD1 (6 bases). This CDR3 comprises 15 residues. The germline V and J ends were trimmed by 4 bases and 2 bases, with 15 bases remaining between them. CDR1 and CDR2 from the germline V gene are SGHRS and YFSETQ. The CDR3 sequence is CASSPRGGENYGYTF. The CDR3 coding sequence is TGCGCCAGCAGCCCCCGAGGGGGGGAGAACTATGGCTACACCTTC.

This clonotype was observed a few times. The J gene is TRBJ2-7, the V gene TRBV20-1; TRBD2 matches at 8 bases. The CDR3 covers 12 residues. The J segment lost 5 bases and the V segment lost 1 base, leaving 1 base of the junction unmatched. The germline V gene has CDR1 DFQATT and CDR2 SNEGSKA (reference sequence). The CDR3 protein is CSARALADEQYF. The CDR3 DNA follows: TGCAGTGCTAGAGCACTAGCGGACGAGCAGTACTTC.

The CDR3 loop reads CASSIAGGTETQYF. The CDR3 DNA is TGTGCCAGTAGTATTGCAGGGGGAACAGAGACCCAGTACTTC. The chain uses TRBV19 and TRBJ2-5; 7 bases fit TRBD1. This CDR3 region has 14 residues. Germline V gives CDR1 LNHDA, CDR2 SQIVND (reference sequence). V lost 3 bases to trimming and J lost 4 bases; unmatched junction nucleotides: 5.

J is TRBJ2-3 and V is TRBV7-2; possible D gene TRBD2, 5 bases. Trimming shortened V by 3 bases and J by 3 bases, and 13 bases separated the two germline ends. The CDR3 is 15 amino acids. Germline CDR1 is SGHTA and CDR2 is FQGNSA. CDR3 loop: CASSFQVRGTDTQYF. DNA for the CDR3: TGTGCCAGCAGCTTCCAAGTCCGGGGAACAGATACGCAGTATTTT. The whole variable domain, filled in from reference TRBV7-2 and TRBJ2-3, reads GAGVSQSPSNKVTEKGKDVELRCDPISGHTALYWYRQSLGQGLEFLIYFQGNSAPDKSGLPSDRFSAERTGGSVSTLTIQRTQQEDSAVYLCASSFQVRGTDTQYFGPGTRLTVL.

This clonotype was observed a handful of times. The rearrangement uses TRBV15 and TRBJ2-7; perhaps TRBD1 as D (6 bases). V was trimmed by 3 bases and J by 2 bases, leaving 8 bases between them. This CDR3 region has 13 residues. The germline CDR1 and CDR2 sequences are LNHNV and YYDKDF (reference sequence). For the CDR3, the DNA is TGTGCCACCAGCAGGGACAGCACCTACGAGCAGTACTTC. Amino acids: CATSRDSTYEQYF. Together with reference TRBV15 and TRBJ2-7, the CDR3 gives the full variable domain: DAMVIQNPRYQVTQFGKPVTLSCSQTLNHNVMYWYQQKSSQAPKLLFHYYDKDFNNEADTPDNFQSRRPNTSFCFLDIRSPGLGDTAMYLCATSRDSTYEQYFGPGTRLTVT.

The chain carries TRBV20-1 and TRBJ2-6; D remains unclear. CDR3 size: 13 residues. Trimming removed 3 bases at V and 0 bases at J, with 3 bases between. Germline V gene sequence: CDR1 DFQATT, CDR2 SNEGSKA (reference sequence). The CDR3 sequence is CSARSSGANVLTF. The DNA for the CDR3 is TGCAGTGCTAGGAGCTCTGGGGCCAACGTCCTGACTTTC.

The genes are TRBV5-4 and TRBJ2-7; no clear D. V was clipped by 4 bases and J by 2 bases, with 10 bases between them. The CDR3 covers 13 residues. Germline assignment: CDR1 SGHNT and CDR2 YYREEE (reference sequence). The CDR3 coding sequence is TGTGCCAGCAGCATCGACGGTACCTACGAGCAGTACTTC. It is translated as CASSIDGTYEQYF.

This chain connects TRBV20-1 to TRBJ2-1; 12 nucleotides line up with TRBD2. The CDR3 extends over 15 amino acids. Germline lookup yields CDR1 DFQATT and CDR2 SNEGSKA (reference sequence). The V gene end was trimmed by 6 bases and the J gene end by 4 bases; junction bases not matched to a gene: 7. The DNA of the CDR3 is TGCAGTGCCACTGGACTAGCGGGGACATACAATGAGCAGTTCTTC. Protein: CSATGLAGTYNEQFF.

This clonotype has a handful of counts. The genes are TRBV6-4 and TRBJ2-3; 10 bases align to TRBD2. The CDR3 runs to 15 residues. Germline V gene sequence: CDR1 MRHNA, CDR2 SNTAGT. The trim removed 5 bases at V and 4 bases at J, leaving 6 bases unmatched. The CDR3 DNA sequence: TGTGCCAGCAGTAAGCTAGCGGGAGCCTCAGATACGCAGTATTTT. It is translated as CASSKLAGASDTQYF.

CDR3 protein: CSASSSNQPQHF. CDR3 DNA sequence: TGCAGTGCTAGTAGTAGCAATCAGCCCCAGCATTTT. The V call is TRBV20-1, the J call TRBJ1-5; D gene uncertain. The V end lost 3 bases, the J end lost 0 bases, and 3 bases lay between the germline ends. This CDR3 contains 12 residues. CDR1 and CDR2 from the germline V gene are DFQATT and SNEGSKA (reference sequence).

A single count supports this clonotype. This chain connects TRBV7-1 to TRBJ2-5; 7 bases are a match to TRBD1. TRBV7-1 belongs to the ORF category, with a function that is uncertain. V shed 4 bases and J 2 bases; nucleotides not matched to a gene: 1. The CDR3 is 13 amino acids. The CDR3 DNA reads TGTGCCAGCAGCTACAGGGGTCAAGAGACCCAGTACTTC. Translated: CASSYRGQETQYF.

This clonotype was seen only a few times. V and J are TRBV7-2 and TRBJ1-1; maybe TRBD1 (5 bases). The CDR3 loop spans 13 amino acids. The V gene lost 0 bases and the J gene lost 4 bases, with 6 bases spanning the gap. Germline-derived CDR1 and CDR2 are SGHTA and FQGNSA. CDR3 loop: CASSLAQGTEAFF. CDR3 DNA: TGTGCCAGCAGCTTAGCGCAGGGCACTGAAGCTTTCTTT.

This clonotype turned up a few times. The chain links TRBV29-1 to TRBJ1-1; unclear D gene. This CDR3 contains 14 residues. V lost 5 bases and J lost 3, with 16 bases in between. Germline assignment: CDR1 SQVTM and CDR2 ANQGSEA. The CDR3 region is CSVMEGWAYTEAFF. In DNA, the CDR3 is TGCAGCGTTATGGAGGGCTGGGCGTACACTGAAGCTTTCTTT.

This clonotype was detected a few times. The junction departs from germline at one end; a sequencing error may be responsible. The CDR3 sequence is CASSLAPDQPQHF. CDR3 nucleotide sequence: TGTGCTAGCAGCTTAGCTCCTGATCAGCCCCAGCATTTT. V gene TRBV7-7 combines with J gene TRBJ1-5; D uncertain. This CDR3 spans 13 amino acids. CDR1 is SSHAT, CDR2 FNYEAQ, per germline (reference sequence).

V usage is TRBV20-1 and J usage is TRBJ1-2, with D possibly TRBD1 on 5 matching bases. Germline CDR1 is DFQATT and CDR2 is SNEGSKA (reference sequence). V was cut by 6 bases and J by 4 bases, with 12 bases left in between. The CDR3 covers 12 residues. The CDR3 DNA reads as TGCAGTGCAAGGGGCGGATTCTATGGCTACACCTTC. Its translation: CSARGGFYGYTF.